The 21 T cell receptor beta chains reported below all come from one sample, sequenced in a study of identical twins listed by TCRdb under 2016. Preparation of the library involved 5' RACE. Reads for this sample came from an Illumina HiSeq 2000. TCRdb redid the processing of the public reads, applying fastp at Q25 and MiXCR, and retained in-frame beta chains. Rows are unified per CDR3 protein, each entry keeping the most common DNA and genes. Within this sample are approximately 550,000 distinct CDR3 sequences, with more than 20% of them counted one time only. 0.48% of the sample goes to the ten largest clones. These data were also filed under a second study, of yellow fever vaccine responses in identical twins.

Sequencing input: CD4+ T cells sorted from blood. The receptors here all came from a woman under 30 in good health.

CDR3 in DNA: TGTGCCAGCTCGGGAGACGGGGACGAGCAGTTCTTC. Translated, it gives CASSGDGDEQFF. The chain links TRBV2 to TRBJ2-1; the D gene is possibly TRBD2 (6 bases). Germline V gives CDR1 SNHLY, CDR2 FYNNEI. V was trimmed by 8 bases and J by 10 bases, leaving 15 bases between them. The CDR3 contains 12 residues.

This CDR3 reads CATSDPPGTGTSNEQFF. Here the CDR3 DNA reads TGTGCCACCAGTGACCCCCCCGGGACAGGGACATCCAATGAGCAGTTCTTC. This chain links TRBV24-1 with TRBJ2-1; 9 nucleotides agree with TRBD1. V was pared by 4 bases and J by 6 bases, with 12 bases of the junction left unmatched. Looked up from germline, CDR1 is KGHDR and CDR2 is SFDVKD. This CDR3 is built from 17 residues.

With respect to this clonotype: The junction departs from germline at one end; a sequencing error may be responsible. The chain links TRBV5-3 to TRBJ1-6; a possible D gene is TRBD1 (5 bases). TRBV5-3 is identified as an open reading frame with a role that is uncertain. The CDR3 sequence is 15 residues long. CDR3 coding DNA: TGCGCCAGCAGCGCAGGGACGGTTTTTGATTCACCCCTCCACTTT. This gives the protein CASSAGTVFDSPLHF.

This chain joins TRBV15 and TRBJ2-1, with D uncertain. The CDR3 is 12 amino acids. Germline assignment: CDR1 LNHNV and CDR2 YYDKDF (reference sequence). Deletions cut 5 bases from V and 8 bases from J, with 10 bases between. DNA for the CDR3: TGTGCCACCAGCTCTGACCCTGATGAGCAGTTCTTC. It encodes CATSSDPDEQFF. The full variable domain, its missing parts supplied by reference TRBV15 and TRBJ2-1, is DAMVIQNPRYQVTQFGKPVTLSCSQTLNHNVMYWYQQKSSQAPKLLFHYYDKDFNNEADTPDNFQSRRPNTSFCFLDIRSPGLGDTAMYLCATSSDPDEQFFGPGTRLTVL.

This clonotype was seen a handful of times. The V gene is TRBV7-2, the J gene TRBJ2-1; 8 nucleotides line up with TRBD2. J was trimmed by 7 bases and V by 2 bases; bases with no gene match: 4. The germline CDR1 and CDR2 sequences are SGHTA and FQGNSA. The CDR3 consists of 14 residues. CDR3 region: CASSLSSGINEQFF. For the CDR3, the DNA is TGTGCCAGCAGCTTAAGTAGCGGGATAAATGAGCAGTTCTTC.

The rearrangement joins TRBV24-1 to TRBJ2-2; the D gene could be TRBD1 or TRBD2 (5 bases each). V was cut by 7 bases and J by 6 bases, with 26 bases left in between. The CDR3 spans 18 residues. From germline, CDR1 is KGHDR and CDR2 SFDVKD. The CDR3 DNA follows: TGTGCCACCAGAAAAGCCTCCAGGGAGCTCCCCTCCTCCGGGGAGCTGTTTTTT. Translation: CATRKASRELPSSGELFF.

This rearrangement joins TRBV3-1 to TRBJ1-1, with a weak D call TRBD1 (5 bases). CDR3 length: 14 amino acids. Per the germline V gene, CDR1 is LGHDT and CDR2 is YNNKEL (reference sequence). V lost 3 bases and J 0 bases, leaving 8 bases between the germline ends. CDR3 protein: CASSQRGLNTEAFF. The CDR3 region has the DNA TGTGCCAGCAGCCAGAGGGGTTTGAACACTGAAGCTTTCTTT.

The gene calls are TRBV4-2 and TRBJ1-1, with D tentatively TRBD1 (5 bases). The V end lost 1 base, the J end lost 3 bases, and 15 bases lay between the germline ends. Germline values: CDR1 LGHNA, CDR2 YNFKEQ. The CDR3 is 16 residues long. In DNA form, the CDR3 reads TGTGCCAGCAGCCAAGTTCCAGGGTTTTCGGACACTGAAGCTTTCTTT. Amino acids: CASSQVPGFSDTEAFF.

This chain uses TRBV2 with TRBJ2-1; 8 nucleotides match TRBD2. The CDR3 sequence is 17 residues long. CDR1 and CDR2 (germline): SNHLY, FYNNEI. With 3 bases clipped from V and 5 bases from J, the junction kept 12 bases outside the gene matches. This chain's CDR3 is CASSDWYSGNYNNEQFF. CDR3 bases: TGTGCCAGCAGTGATTGGTATAGCGGGAACTACAACAATGAGCAGTTCTTC.

The chain has TRBV5-1 and TRBJ1-2, with 12 bases that match TRBD1. Per the germline V gene, CDR1 is SGHRS and CDR2 is YFSETQ. CDR3 length: 15 amino acids. V gave up 3 bases and J gave up 4 bases; unmatched junction bases: 4. The CDR3 bases are TGCGCCAGCAGCTCCGGGACAGGGGGCTTCTATGGCTACACCTTC. This encodes CASSSGTGGFYGYTF.

This clonotype was seen a few times. The chain joins TRBV5-6 to TRBJ1-1; D gene uncertain. V lost 0 bases and J lost 4, with 13 bases in between. The germline gives CDR1 SGHDT, CDR2 YYEEEE. This CDR3 region has 15 residues. CDR3 in amino acids: CASSLEVGRGTEAFF. The CDR3 coding sequence is TGTGCCAGCAGCTTGGAAGTAGGCCGGGGCACTGAAGCTTTCTTT.

This clonotype was found a few times. V gene TRBV12-3 or TRBV12-4 combines with J gene TRBJ2-5; tentatively, D is TRBD1 or TRBD2 (5 bases each). The CDR3 sequence is 14 residues long. Between the trimmed V and J ends, which lost 6 bases and 2 bases, there was a span of 13 bases. The CDR3 DNA reads as TGTGCCAGCAGGAGCTCGGGGCGGCAAGAGACCCAGTACTTC. It is translated as CASRSSGRQETQYF.

Concerning this clonotype itself: One end of the junction does not line up with germline, which may come from a read error. This chain connects TRBV12-3 or TRBV12-4 to TRBJ2-1; 12 positions agree with TRBD2. The CDR3 sequence is 15 residues long. This chain's CDR3 is CASSLAGGGYGEQFF. CDR3 coding DNA: TGTGCCAGCAGTCTAGCGGGAGGGGGTTACGGTGAGCAGTTCTTC.

The V and J genes are TRBV6-2 or TRBV6-3 and TRBJ2-1, with D possibly TRBD1 on 6 matching bases. The CDR3 consists of 15 residues. Germline V CDR1 and CDR2: MNHEY, SVGEGT. V was trimmed by 7 bases and J by 6 bases, leaving 19 bases between them. The CDR3 DNA sequence: TGTGCCAGCACCCTCGACAGGTTAGGAGGCAATGAGCAGTTCTTC. This gives the protein CASTLDRLGGNEQFF.

This chain uses TRBV6-1 with TRBJ1-3; 8 bases are a match to TRBD1. J was trimmed by 4 bases and V by 6 bases; bases with no gene match: 8. The CDR3 has 15 residues. Germline-derived CDR1 and CDR2 are MNHNS and SASEGT. For the CDR3, the DNA is TGTGCCAGCAGGGCTCCTGACAGGGGAGGAAACACCATATATTTT. Protein sequence: CASRAPDRGGNTIYF.

The DNA for the CDR3 is TGTGCCAGCAGCCACCGGGACAGGGTCAATCAGCCCCAGCATTTT. Its translation is CASSHRDRVNQPQHF. V and J are TRBV28 and TRBJ1-5; 9 bases are a match to TRBD1. The CDR3 runs to 15 residues. The junction had 6 bases not matched to a gene; V was cut back by 6 bases and J by 3 bases. The V gene's germline CDR1 is MDHEN and CDR2 SYDVKM. Supplemented by reference TRBV28 and TRBJ1-5, the full variable domain reads DVKVTQSSRYLVKRTGEKVFLECVQDMDHENMFWYRQDPGLGLRLIYFSYDVKMKEKGDIPEGYSVSREKKERFSLILESASTNQTSMYLCASSHRDRVNQPQHFGDGTRLSIL.

This clonotype has just a few counts. The chain recombines TRBV5-1 with TRBJ2-1; 13 positions match TRBD2. Germline lookup yields CDR1 SGHRS and CDR2 YFSETQ. This CDR3 is built from 15 residues. J was trimmed by 8 bases and V by 2 bases; bases with no gene match: 4. The CDR3 protein is CASSFGGLAGYEQFF. The DNA for the CDR3 is TGCGCCAGCAGCTTCGGGGGACTAGCGGGATATGAGCAGTTCTTC.

This chain links TRBV20-1 with TRBJ2-7, with 8 bases identical to TRBD1. CDR1 DFQATT and CDR2 SNEGSKA come from the germline V gene (reference sequence). Losses at the gene ends were 6 bases for V and 2 bases for J; bases not matched to a gene: 9. The CDR3 sequence is 14 residues long. The CDR3 reads CSADRDRFPYEQYF. In DNA form, the CDR3 reads TGCAGTGCCGACCGGGACAGGTTTCCCTACGAGCAGTACTTC.

The chain joins TRBV29-1 to TRBJ2-1, with D possibly matching TRBD2 (5 bases). CDR1 and CDR2 (germline): SQVTM, ANQGSEA. Trimming pared 4 bases from V and 9 bases from J, leaving 10 bases between. The CDR3 is 11 residues long. CDR3 sequence (DNA): TGCAGCGTTGGGGGAGTCGCTGAGCAGTTCTTC. Translated, it gives CSVGGVAEQFF.

This clonotype was found many times. The CDR3, as DNA: TGTGCCAGCACAGGGCGGATCTACAATGAGCAGTTCTTC. The encoded protein is CASTGRIYNEQFF. The rearrangement links TRBV28 to TRBJ2-1, with D perhaps TRBD1 (5 bases). Germline assignment: CDR1 MDHEN and CDR2 SYDVKM. V gave up 7 bases and J gave up 3 bases, with 10 bases separating them. The CDR3 has 13 residues.

The chain employs TRBV29-1 and TRBJ2-1, with 8 nucleotides matching TRBD2. V lost 7 bases to trimming and J lost 8 bases; unmatched junction nucleotides: 7. CDR1 and CDR2 from the germline V gene are SQVTM and ANQGSEA. The CDR3 consists of 12 residues. As DNA, the CDR3 is TGCAGCGGGACGGGACTAGGGTATGAGCAGTTCTTC. Its translation: CSGTGLGYEQFF.